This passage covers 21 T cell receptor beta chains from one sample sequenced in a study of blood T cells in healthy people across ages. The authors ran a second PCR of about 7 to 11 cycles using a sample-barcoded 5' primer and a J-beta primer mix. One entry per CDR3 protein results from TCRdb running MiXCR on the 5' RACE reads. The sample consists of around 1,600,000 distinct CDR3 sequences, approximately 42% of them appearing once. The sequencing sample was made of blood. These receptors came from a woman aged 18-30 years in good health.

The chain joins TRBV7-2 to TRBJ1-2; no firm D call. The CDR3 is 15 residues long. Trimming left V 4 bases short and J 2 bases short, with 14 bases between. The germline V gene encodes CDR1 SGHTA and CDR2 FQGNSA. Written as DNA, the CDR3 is TGTGCCAGCAGCTACCACCTGTCCGAAAACTATGGCTACACCTTC. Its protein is CASSYHLSENYGYTF.

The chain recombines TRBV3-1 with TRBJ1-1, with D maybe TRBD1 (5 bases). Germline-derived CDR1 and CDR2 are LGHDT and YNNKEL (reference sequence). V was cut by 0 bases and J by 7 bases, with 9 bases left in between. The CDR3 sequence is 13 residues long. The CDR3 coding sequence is TGTGCCAGCAGCCAAGAGGTGACAGTTGAAGCTTTCTTT. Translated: CASSQEVTVEAFF.

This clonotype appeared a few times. The CDR3 DNA sequence: TGCAGCGCCGCCGGGACACCCTATGGCTACACCTTC. This translates into CSAAGTPYGYTF. V is TRBV29-1 and J is TRBJ1-2; D might be TRBD1 (6 bases). Germline CDR1 is SQVTM and CDR2 is ANQGSEA. This CDR3 spans 12 amino acids. Trimming left V 7 bases short and J 4 bases short, with 13 bases between.

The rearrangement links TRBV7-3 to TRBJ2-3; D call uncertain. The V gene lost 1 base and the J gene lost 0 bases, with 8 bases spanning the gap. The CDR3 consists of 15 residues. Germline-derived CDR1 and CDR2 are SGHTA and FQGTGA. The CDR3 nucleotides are TGTGCCAGCAGCTTAATTCCGACTAGCACAGATACGCAGTATTTT. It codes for CASSLIPTSTDTQYF.

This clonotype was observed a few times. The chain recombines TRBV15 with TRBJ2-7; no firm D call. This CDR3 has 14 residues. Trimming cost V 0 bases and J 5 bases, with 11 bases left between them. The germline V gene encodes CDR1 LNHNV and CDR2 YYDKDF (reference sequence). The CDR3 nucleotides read TGTGCCACCAGCAGAGATTCGGGTTTCGACGAGCAGTACTTC. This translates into CATSRDSGFDEQYF.

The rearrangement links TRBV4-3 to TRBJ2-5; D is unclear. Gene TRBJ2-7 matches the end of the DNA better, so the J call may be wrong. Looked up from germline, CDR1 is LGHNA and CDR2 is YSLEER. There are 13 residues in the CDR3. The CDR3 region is CASSRDVLYEQYF. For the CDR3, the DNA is TGCGCCAGCAGCCGAGACGTCTTATACGAGCAGTACTTC.

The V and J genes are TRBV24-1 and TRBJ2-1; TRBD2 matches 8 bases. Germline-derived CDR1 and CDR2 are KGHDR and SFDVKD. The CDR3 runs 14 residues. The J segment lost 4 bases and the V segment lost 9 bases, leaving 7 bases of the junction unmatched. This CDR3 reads CATQSSGSYNEQFF. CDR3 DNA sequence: TGTGCCACCCAGTCCAGCGGGAGTTACAATGAGCAGTTCTTC.

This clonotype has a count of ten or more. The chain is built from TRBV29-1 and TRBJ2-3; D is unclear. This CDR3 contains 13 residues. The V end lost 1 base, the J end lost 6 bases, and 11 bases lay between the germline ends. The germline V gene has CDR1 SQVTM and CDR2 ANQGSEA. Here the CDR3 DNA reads TGCAGCGTTGAAGCCAACCACGAGGATACGCAGTATTTT. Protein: CSVEANHEDTQYF.

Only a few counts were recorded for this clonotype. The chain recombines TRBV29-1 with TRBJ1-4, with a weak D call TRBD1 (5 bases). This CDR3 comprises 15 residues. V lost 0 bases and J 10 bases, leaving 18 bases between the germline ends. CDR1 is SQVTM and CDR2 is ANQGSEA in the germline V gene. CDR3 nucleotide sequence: TGCAGCGTTGAAGATGGGGACTCGACCGGAGGAAAACTGTTTTTT. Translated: CSVEDGDSTGGKLFF.

In nucleotides, the CDR3 is TGCGCCAGCAGCCAAGGGTCTAGCGGGGGTCACACCGGGGAGCTGTTTTTT. This sequence encodes CASSQGSSGGHTGELFF. The J gene is TRBJ2-2, the V gene TRBV4-3; 10 bases are shared with TRBD2. The CDR3 contains 17 residues. CDR1 and CDR2 (germline): LGHNA, YSLEER. With 1 base clipped from V and 3 bases from J, the junction kept 5 bases outside the gene matches.

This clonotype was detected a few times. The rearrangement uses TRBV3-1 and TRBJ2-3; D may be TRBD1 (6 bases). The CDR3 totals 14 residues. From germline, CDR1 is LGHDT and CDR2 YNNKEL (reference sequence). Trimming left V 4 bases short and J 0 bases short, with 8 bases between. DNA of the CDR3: TGTGCCAGCAGCCGGGACAAAAGCACAGATACGCAGTATTTT. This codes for CASSRDKSTDTQYF.

Here the CDR3 DNA reads TGCAGCGCCGGTAGTTGGGTCACTGAAGCTTTCTTT. Translated: CSAGSWVTEAFF. The V call is TRBV29-1, the J call TRBJ1-1; D gene unclear. Germline CDR1 and CDR2: SQVTM and ANQGSEA. This CDR3 has 12 amino acids. Trimming left V 7 bases short and J 4 bases short, with 13 bases between.

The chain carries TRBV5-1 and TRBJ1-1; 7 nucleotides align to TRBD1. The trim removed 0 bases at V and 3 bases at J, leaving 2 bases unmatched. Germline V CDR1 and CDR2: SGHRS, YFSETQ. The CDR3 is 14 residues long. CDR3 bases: TGCGCCAGCAGCTTGGAGGGACAGTACACTGAAGCTTTCTTT. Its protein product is CASSLEGQYTEAFF.

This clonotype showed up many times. The CDR3 DNA is TGTGCCAGCAGCGTTGGGCAGTCGGAGACCCAGTACTTC. It codes for CASSVGQSETQYF. The chain combines TRBV9 with TRBJ2-5; D gene ambiguous. This CDR3 comprises 13 residues. Germline values: CDR1 SGDLS, CDR2 YYNGEE. V shed 2 bases and J shed 5 bases, with 10 bases lying between them. Filled out from reference TRBV9 and TRBJ2-5, the complete variable domain reads DSGVTQTPKHLITATGQRVTLRCSPRSGDLSVYWYQQSLDQGLQFLIQYYNGEERAKGNILERFSAQQFPDLHSELNLSSLELGDSALYFCASSVGQSETQYFGPGTRLLVL.

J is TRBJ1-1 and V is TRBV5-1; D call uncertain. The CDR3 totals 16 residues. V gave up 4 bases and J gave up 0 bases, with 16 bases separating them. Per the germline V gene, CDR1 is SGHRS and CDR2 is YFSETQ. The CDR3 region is CASSPGSYSMNTEAFF. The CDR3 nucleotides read TGCGCCAGCAGCCCTGGGTCCTACTCCATGAACACTGAAGCTTTCTTT.

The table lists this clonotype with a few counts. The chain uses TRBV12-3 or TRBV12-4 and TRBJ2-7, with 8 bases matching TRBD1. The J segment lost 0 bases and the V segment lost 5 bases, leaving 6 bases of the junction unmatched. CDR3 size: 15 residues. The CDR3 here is CASSLRGRSSYEQYF. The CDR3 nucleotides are TGTGCCAGCAGTCTCAGGGGGCGAAGCTCCTACGAGCAGTACTTC.

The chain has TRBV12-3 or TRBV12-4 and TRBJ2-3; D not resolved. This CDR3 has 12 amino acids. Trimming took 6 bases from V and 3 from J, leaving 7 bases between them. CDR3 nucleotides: TGTGCCAGCAGGTTCGGAACAGATACGCAGTATTTT. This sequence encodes CASRFGTDTQYF.

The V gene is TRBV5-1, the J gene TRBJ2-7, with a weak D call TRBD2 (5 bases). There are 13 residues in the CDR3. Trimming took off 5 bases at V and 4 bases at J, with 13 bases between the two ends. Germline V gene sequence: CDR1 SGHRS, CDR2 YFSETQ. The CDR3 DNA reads TGCGCCAGCAGGGACGCCCCGGGGTACGAGCAGTACTTC. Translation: CASRDAPGYEQYF.

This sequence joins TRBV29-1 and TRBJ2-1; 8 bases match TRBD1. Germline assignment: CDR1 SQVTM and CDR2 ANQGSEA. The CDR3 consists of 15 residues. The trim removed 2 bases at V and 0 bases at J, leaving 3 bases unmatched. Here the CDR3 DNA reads TGCAGCGTTGAAACGGGACAGGACTCCTACAATGAGCAGTTCTTC. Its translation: CSVETGQDSYNEQFF.

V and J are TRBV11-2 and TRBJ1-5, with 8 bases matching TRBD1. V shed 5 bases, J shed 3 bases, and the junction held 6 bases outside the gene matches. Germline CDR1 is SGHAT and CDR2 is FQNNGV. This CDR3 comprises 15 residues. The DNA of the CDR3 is TGTGCCAGCAGCGAGTCGACAGGGGCCAATCAGCCCCAGCATTTT. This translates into CASSESTGANQPQHF.

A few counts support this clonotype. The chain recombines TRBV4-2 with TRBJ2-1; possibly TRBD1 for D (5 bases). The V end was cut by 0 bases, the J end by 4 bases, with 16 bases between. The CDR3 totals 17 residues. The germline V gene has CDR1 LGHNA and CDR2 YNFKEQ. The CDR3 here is CASSQDGLGHVYNEQFF. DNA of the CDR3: TGTGCCAGCAGCCAAGATGGGTTAGGACACGTTTACAATGAGCAGTTCTTC.